This T cell receptor (beta chain) was found in a study of T cell changes during pregnancy in multiple sclerosis. This table comes from immunoSEQ multiplex PCR, and its TCRdb copy is limited to in-frame clones, with some not included. In the table there are about 38,000 clones, more than 85% of which are singletons. Germline-derived CDR1 and CDR2 are MNHEY and SMNVEV (reference sequence). V was clipped by 5 bases and J by 0 bases, with 18 bases between them. The CDR3 sequence is 17 residues long. Sequences were derived from CD8+ T cells from peripheral blood mononuclear cells, sampled after pregnancy. The rearrangement joins TRBV27 to TRBJ2-3, with D tentatively TRBD1 (6 bases). This receptor was taken from a female donor with multiple sclerosis, enrolled in a pregnancy study. The CDR3 spells CASSKRQELASTDTQYF. DNA of the CDR3: TGTGCCAGCAGTAAGAGACAGGAGCTAGCTAGCACAGATACGCAGTATTTT.